Below, 21 T cell receptor beta chains from the same sample are listed, as sequenced in a study of blood T cell repertoires in COVID-19. TCRdb's copy holds only in-frame clones and misses some; the assay was immunoSEQ multiplex PCR. The data show some 200,000 clones, about 80% seen once. Specimen: peripheral blood. The source of these receptors is a woman aged 80 or over with COVID-19, enrolled during active disease.

V is TRBV6-2 or TRBV6-3 and J is TRBJ2-3, with D perhaps matching TRBD2 (6 bases). Trimming pared 2 bases from V and 0 bases from J, leaving 12 bases between. CDR1 is MNHEY and CDR2 is SVGEGT in the germline V gene. The CDR3 totals 16 residues. CDR3 sequence (DNA): TGTGCCAGCAGTTACGGGGGGACTTCTAGCACAGATACGCAGTATTTT. Translating gives CASSYGGTSSTDTQYF.

The chain carries TRBV18 and TRBJ2-7; TRBD1 matches at 8 bases. J gave up 6 bases and V 3 bases, and 7 bases lay outside the gene matches. Germline assignment: CDR1 KGHSH and CDR2 LQKENI. The CDR3 is made up of 14 amino acids. The CDR3 bases are TGTGCCAGCTCACCCAGGAGGACAGGGATCGAGCAGTACTTC. Its protein is CASSPRRTGIEQYF.

The V gene is TRBV5-5, the J gene TRBJ2-5; D uncertain. The CDR3 runs 14 residues. The ends were cut back, 1 base at V and 7 bases at J, with 14 bases in the middle. Germline-derived CDR1 and CDR2 are SGHKS and YYEKEE (reference sequence). The CDR3 protein is CASSLSARLGTQYF. For the CDR3, the DNA is TGTGCCAGCAGCTTGAGCGCTAGGCTTGGGACCCAGTACTTC.

The CDR3 bases are TGTGCCAGTAGTAGGGGCGGGGGAAGCAATCAGCCCCAGCATTTT. It encodes CASSRGGGSNQPQHF. V gene TRBV19 combines with J gene TRBJ1-5; D might be TRBD1 (5 bases). Germline V gene data show CDR1 as LNHDA and CDR2 as SQIVND (reference sequence). The V end was cut by 4 bases, the J end by 1 base, with 11 bases between. The CDR3 spans 15 residues.

V is TRBV2 and J is TRBJ2-1; 7 positions match TRBD1. From germline, CDR1 is SNHLY and CDR2 FYNNEI. The CDR3 spans 12 residues. Trimming removed 6 bases from V and 10 bases from J; junction bases left unmatched: 6. The CDR3 coding sequence is TGTGCCAGCAGCAGACAGGGCGGCGAGCAGTTCTTC. Its protein product is CASSRQGGEQFF.

On this clone itself: The sample carries other DNA sequences with the same CDR3. V is TRBV5-1 and J is TRBJ2-5; 13 nucleotides agree with TRBD2. Germline trimming cut 4 bases from V and 3 bases from J; bases unmatched to any gene: 3. This CDR3 comprises 15 residues. Germline V CDR1 and CDR2: SGHRS, YFSETQ. The CDR3 loop reads CASSPGTSGEETQYF. In DNA, the CDR3 is TGCGCCAGCAGCCCCGGGACTAGCGGGGAAGAGACCCAGTACTTC.

This chain links TRBV6-1 with TRBJ1-5; 9 bases align to TRBD1. Trimming cost V 4 bases and J 15 bases; bases outside gene matches: 22. The CDR3 has 17 residues. Germline V gene data show CDR1 as MNHNS and CDR2 as SASEGT. DNA of the CDR3: TGTGCCAGCAGTGTGGGACAGGGTGACTCCTACCTCATCTTCGGGCATTTT. This gives the protein CASSVGQGDSYLIFGHF.

The chain recombines TRBV4-1 with TRBJ1-4; tentatively, D is TRBD1 (6 bases). V was trimmed by 1 base and J by 5 bases, leaving 8 bases between them. Germline V gives CDR1 MGHRA, CDR2 YSYEKL. The CDR3 totals 14 residues. CDR3: CASSQAGANEKLFF. The CDR3 coding sequence is TGCGCCAGCAGCCAAGCAGGGGCAAATGAAAAACTGTTTTTT.

The rearrangement links TRBV6-1 to TRBJ2-1, with a possible D match to TRBD2 (6 bases). The CDR3 spans 15 residues. The V end lost 2 bases, the J end lost 6 bases, and 14 bases lay between the germline ends. Germline CDR1 is MNHNS and CDR2 is SASEGT. The CDR3 sequence is CASSESGKGGNEQFF. The CDR3 region has the DNA TGTGCCAGCAGTGAATCTGGGAAGGGAGGCAATGAGCAGTTCTTC.

This rearrangement joins TRBV28 to TRBJ1-6, with D maybe TRBD1 (5 bases). The CDR3 has 16 amino acids. CDR1 is MDHEN and CDR2 is SYDVKM in the germline V gene. V shed 11 bases and J shed 0 bases, with 17 bases lying between them. The CDR3 protein is CASGRRDGSYNSPLHF. The DNA for the CDR3 is TGTGCCTCTGGAAGGAGGGACGGCTCCTATAATTCACCCCTCCACTTT.

Regarding this clone: This same CDR3 is encoded by further DNA sequences in the sample. The chain recombines TRBV5-4 with TRBJ1-5, with D possibly TRBD1 on 5 matching bases. From germline, CDR1 is SGHNT and CDR2 YYREEE (reference sequence). The CDR3 covers 14 residues. V was trimmed by 2 bases and J by 0 bases, leaving 6 bases between them. CDR3 sequence: CASSLTGSNQPQHF. The CDR3 nucleotides are TGTGCCAGCAGCTTAACAGGTAGCAATCAGCCCCAGCATTTT.

This chain uses TRBV18 with TRBJ2-2; 8 nucleotides agree with TRBD1. The CDR3 contains 14 residues. The V gene's germline CDR1 is KGHSH and CDR2 LQKENI. V lost 5 bases, J lost 4 bases, and 3 bases stayed unmatched. The DNA of the CDR3 is TGTGCCAGCTCAGGACAGGGCCCCACCGGGGAGCTGTTTTTT. Translated, it gives CASSGQGPTGELFF.

The V call is TRBV12-3 or TRBV12-4, the J call TRBJ1-2; D uncertain. The CDR3 is made up of 12 amino acids. V was cut by 11 bases and J by 0 bases, with 10 bases left in between. CDR3 nucleotide sequence: TGTGCCTCAGGAACAACTAACTATGGCTACACCTTC. Encoded protein: CASGTTNYGYTF.

This chain joins TRBV28 and TRBJ2-7; D perhaps matches TRBD1 (6 bases). From germline, CDR1 is MDHEN and CDR2 SYDVKM. The length of the CDR3 is 15 residues. V shed 5 bases and J shed 9 bases, with 23 bases lying between them. This CDR3 is CASSGPSTLSRGQYF. The CDR3 nucleotides are TGTGCCAGCAGTGGACCTTCTACCCTTTCCAGGGGGCAGTACTTC. The full variable domain, with the rest looked up from reference TRBV28 and TRBJ2-7, is DVKVTQSSRYLVKRTGEKVFLECVQDMDHENMFWYRQDPGLGLRLIYFSYDVKMKEKGDIPEGYSVSREKKERFSLILESASTNQTSMYLCASSGPSTLSRGQYFGPGTRLTVT.

Of note for this clone: A read error may produce the germline difference seen at one junction end. The chain links TRBV7-7 to TRBJ2-1; D possibly corresponds to TRBD2 (7 bases). CDR3 length: 16 amino acids. In germline, CDR1 is SSHAT, CDR2 FNYEAQ (reference sequence). DNA of the CDR3: TGTGCTAGCAGCTTAGGGATTGGGGGGGCGTACAATGAGCAGTTCTTC. This codes for CASSLGIGGAYNEQFF.

The chain couples TRBV11-3 to TRBJ1-3, with 8 bases aligning to TRBD1. Trimming cost V 4 bases and J 4 bases; bases outside gene matches: 6. This CDR3 comprises 15 residues. The germline gives CDR1 SGHNT, CDR2 YENEEA. The CDR3 DNA is TGTGCCAGCAGCTCACGACGACAGGGGGGAAACACCATATATTTT. As protein: CASSSRRQGGNTIYF.

The chain employs TRBV11-2 and TRBJ2-1; TRBD2 agrees at 14 bases. The CDR3 extends over 15 amino acids. The V segment lost 5 bases and the J segment 6 bases; nucleotides outside the gene matches: 3. Germline V lookup: CDR1 SGHAT, CDR2 FQNNGV. CDR3 DNA sequence: TGTGCCAGCAGCCCGGGACTAGCGGGGGCCAATGAGCAGTTCTTC. It codes for CASSPGLAGANEQFF.

Note on this clone: Germline is not matched at one junction end, which may reflect a read error. J is TRBJ1-3 and V is TRBV5-4; D call uncertain. In germline, CDR1 is SGHNT, CDR2 YYREEE (reference sequence). This CDR3 has 13 residues. This CDR3 is CASSLGSGDTIYF. CDR3 coding DNA: TGTGCCAGCAGCTTGGGGAGTGGAGACACCATATATTTT.

J is TRBJ2-2 and V is TRBV5-1; 7 bases line up with TRBD1. This CDR3 is 18 amino acids long. After removal of 1 base from V and 1 base from J, the junction contained 10 bases not matched to a gene. From germline, CDR1 is SGHRS and CDR2 YFSETQ. CDR3 nucleotide sequence: TGCGCCAGCAGCTTGTTAGGGGGCCGGGTTGGGAACACCGGGGAGCTGTTTTTT. It yields the protein CASSLLGGRVGNTGELFF. The full variable domain, with the rest looked up from reference TRBV5-1 and TRBJ2-2, is KAGVTQTPRYLIKTRGQQVTLSCSPISGHRSVSWYQQTPGQGLQFLFEYFSETQRNKGNFPGRFSGRQFSNSRSEMNVSTLELGDSALYLCASSLLGGRVGNTGELFFGEGSRLTVL.

This clone is a singleton in its sample. This chain uses TRBV5-1 with TRBJ1-6, with a tentative D call TRBD1 (5 bases). This CDR3 is 16 amino acids long. The V gene's germline CDR1 is SGHRS and CDR2 YFSETQ. Trimming took 0 bases from V and 5 from J, leaving 12 bases between them. The chain's CDR3 is CASSLASGNNNSPLHF. Written as DNA, the CDR3 is TGCGCCAGCAGCTTGGCCTCAGGGAACAATAATTCACCCCTCCACTTT.

The genes are TRBV6-4 and TRBJ2-3; possibly TRBD2 for D (6 bases). This CDR3 has 14 residues. With 7 bases removed from V and 0 bases from J, the gap between germline ends came to 11 bases. Germline V gene data show CDR1 as MRHNA and CDR2 as SNTAGT. In nucleotides, the CDR3 is TGTGCCAGCACTGCCGCGGGGAGCACAGATACGCAGTATTTT. The encoded protein is CASTAAGSTDTQYF.